This TCR beta chain comes out of a study of cytomegalovirus exposure and HLA in healthy donors. PCR was performed using 60 Vbeta and 13 Jbeta primers. Libraries were prepared by immunoSEQ multiplex PCR; TCRdb keeps only in-frame clonotypes and omits some of them. The data contain about 140,000 clones, about 80% of them singletons. Broader study findings: When a later analysis compared HLA-associated TCR beta chains with equally common others, the HLA-associated chains turned out to be more clonally expanded and to have lower generation probabilities. Excluded: some indistinguishable V segments such as TRBV6-2 and TRBV6-3.

Between the trimmed V and J ends, which lost 6 bases and 1 base, there was a span of 22 bases. The germline V gene has CDR1 SGHTS and CDR2 YDEGEE. CDR3 length equals 17 residues. Note on this clone: Antigen: not known.

Each of the donors was a healthy bone marrow donor. This receptor was obtained from a woman aged 55-75 years in good health and CMV-seropositive. The material sequenced was PBMCs. V usage is TRBV5-8 and J usage is TRBJ1-1; D unresolved. CDR3 in amino acids: CASTPRLHMLENTEAFF. The DNA of the CDR3 is TGTGCCAGCACCCCTAGGCTGCACATGCTGGAGAACACTGAAGCTTTCTTT.